The rows below give T cell receptor beta chains drawn from one sample of a study of blood T cell repertoires in COVID-19. Sequencing used immunoSEQ multiplex PCR; TCRdb keeps in-frame clones, though not all of them. The sample consists of about 83,000 clones, 86% of them appearing once. Sequencing used peripheral blood. The receptors were sampled from a man aged 45-65 years with active COVID-19. The CDR3 runs from the conserved cysteine through the conserved F or W. D genes are given only for firm matches. The size entry is marked missing in some rows and otherwise reads once, few, many or a size class.

d_gene	v_gene	abundance	j_gene	CDR3aa	CDR3nt
-	TRBV20-1	-	TRBJ2-7	CSARRGYEQYF	TGCAGTGCTCGCAGGGGCTACGAGCAGTACTTC
TRBD2	TRBV11-2	-	TRBJ2-5	CASSLGSGIQETQYF	TGTGCCAGCAGCTTAGGAAGCGGGATCCAGGAGACCCAGTACTTC
TRBD1	TRBV5-1	-	TRBJ2-3	CASSPGTGASTDTQYF	TGCGCCAGCAGCCCGGGGACAGGGGCGAGCACAGATACGCAGTATTTT
TRBD1	TRBV6-2/TRBV6-3	-	TRBJ2-7	CASSYSTGGWDSYEQYF	TGTGCCAGCAGTTACTCGACAGGGGGCTGGGACTCCTACGAGCAGTACTTC
-	TRBV7-9	few	TRBJ2-6	CASSFRTAGANVLTF	TGTGCCAGCAGCTTTCGCACAGCTGGGGCCAACGTCCTGACTTTC
TRBD1	TRBV9	-	TRBJ1-1	CASSDRGNTEAFF	TGTGCCAGCAGCGACAGGGGAAACACTGAAGCTTTCTTT
-	TRBV5-4	-	TRBJ2-7	CASSQVEGRSYEQYF	TGTGCCAGCAGCCAGGTTGAAGGGAGGTCCTACGAGCAGTACTTC
TRBD1	TRBV24-1	-	TRBJ1-2	CATSGDSITYGYTF	TGTGCCACCAGTGGGGACAGCATTACCTATGGCTACACCTTC
-	TRBV5-6	-	TRBJ2-7	CASSFGTFSISYEQYF	TGTGCCAGCAGCTTCGGGACATTTTCGATCTCCTACGAGCAGTACTTC
-	TRBV4-3	-	TRBJ1-1	CASSQEGGRTEAFF	TGCGCCAGCAGCCAAGAGGGTGGGAGAACTGAAGCTTTCTTT
-	TRBV9	-	TRBJ2-1	CASSHRDGSYNEQFF	TGTGCCAGCAGCCACCGAGATGGTTCCTACAATGAGCAGTTCTTC
TRBD1	TRBV9	-	TRBJ2-6	CASSPRQGPAYSGANVLTF	TGTGCCAGCTCCCCCCGACAGGGCCCCGCCTACTCTGGGGCCAACGTCCTGACTTTC
TRBD1	TRBV5-1	-	TRBJ2-3	CASSLAAQGQGRLDTQYF	TGCGCCAGCAGCTTGGCCGCCCAGGGACAGGGGAGGTTAGATACGCAGTATTTT
TRBD1	TRBV27	many	TRBJ2-1	CASSDRGPYNEQFF	TGTGCCAGCAGCGACAGGGGGCCCTACAATGAGCAGTTCTTC
TRBD2	TRBV19	once	TRBJ2-1	CASSIGASSGEHNEQFF	TGTGCCAGTAGTATAGGCGCCTCTAGCGGGGAACACAATGAGCAGTTCTTC
-	TRBV12-3/TRBV12-4	-	TRBJ1-3	CASSLQGRNTIYF	TGTGCCAGCAGTTTGCAGGGTAGAAACACCATATATTTT
TRBD2	TRBV5-1	-	TRBJ2-5	CASSFLAGRETQYF	TGCGCCAGCAGCTTCCTAGCGGGGAGAGAGACCCAGTACTTC
TRBD1	TRBV4-3	-	TRBJ1-2	CASSQDRGLGGYTF	TGCGCCAGCAGCCAAGATAGGGGGCTGGGAGGCTACACCTTC
TRBD2	TRBV19	-	TRBJ2-1	CASSAIGLAGANEQFF	TGTGCCAGTAGTGCCATAGGGCTAGCGGGAGCCAATGAGCAGTTCTTC
TRBD1	TRBV6-2/TRBV6-3	-	TRBJ2-7	CASSAFGAGGSYEQYF	TGTGCCAGCAGTGCGTTCGGGGCAGGGGGTTCCTACGAGCAGTACTTC
-	TRBV9	-	TRBJ1-3	CASSVSQGTGNTIYF	TGTGCCAGCAGCGTAAGCCAGGGAACCGGAAACACCATATATTTT
TRBD1	TRBV24-1	-	TRBJ2-7	CATSDYRGYEQYF	TGTGCCACCAGTGATTACAGGGGGTACGAGCAGTACTTC
TRBD1	TRBV28	-	TRBJ1-2	CASSSPRTGLNYGYTF	TGTGCCAGCAGTTCCCCTCGGACAGGCCTTAACTATGGCTACACCTTC
-	TRBV7-9	-	TRBJ2-4	CASSLGPTGPTF	TGTGCCAGCAGCTTGGGGCCGACAGGACCGACCTTC
-	TRBV4-1	-	TRBJ1-4	CASSLVIQVATNEKLFF	TGCGCCAGCAGCCTCGTGATACAGGTAGCAACTAATGAAAAACTGTTTTTT
-	TRBV3-1/TRBV3-2	-	TRBJ2-5	CASRPWAEQETQYF	TGTGCCAGCAGGCCCTGGGCAGAGCAAGAGACCCAGTACTTC
TRBD1	TRBV29-1	-	TRBJ2-1	CSVAQGAFNEQFF	TGCAGCGTTGCCCAGGGGGCGTTCAATGAGCAGTTCTTC
-	TRBV4-1	-	TRBJ1-6	CASSHDGDYNSPLHF	TGCGCCAGCAGCCACGACGGAGACTATAATTCACCCCTCCACTTT
-	TRBV20-1	-	TRBJ2-7	CSATRGTVQYF	TGCAGTGCTACCCGCGGTACCGTGCAGTACTTC
-	TRBV12-3/TRBV12-4	-	TRBJ2-2	CASSQGTGELFF	TGTGCCAGCAGCCAGGGTACCGGGGAGCTGTTTTTT
TRBD1	TRBV28	-	TRBJ1-2	CASRQGDYGYTF	TGTGCCAGCAGACAGGGGGACTATGGCTACACCTTC
TRBD1	TRBV11-2	-	TRBJ2-5	CASSFVRQGLETQYF	TGTGCCAGCAGCTTCGTACGACAGGGCTTAGAGACCCAGTACTTC
-	TRBV28	-	TRBJ1-2	CASSLTGWGYTF	TGTGCCAGCAGTTTGACAGGATGGGGCTACACCTTC
-	TRBV9	-	TRBJ2-7	CASSVDQNYEQYF	TGTGCCAGCAGCGTAGACCAGAACTACGAGCAGTACTTC
-	TRBV3-1/TRBV3-2	-	TRBJ2-3	CASSPGGEDTQYF	TGTGCCAGCAGCCCCGGGGGTGAAGATACGCAGTATTTT
-	TRBV28	-	TRBJ2-7	CASSLLTVSYEQYF	TGTGCCAGCAGTTTATTGACAGTCTCCTACGAGCAGTACTTC
TRBD1	TRBV6-6	-	TRBJ1-1	CASSKTGGRDTEAFF	TGTGCCAGCAGCAAAACAGGGGGCCGGGACACTGAAGCTTTCTTT
TRBD1	TRBV19	-	TRBJ2-7	CASSMEGGRYEQYF	TGTGCCAGTAGTATGGAAGGGGGCCGCTACGAGCAGTACTTC
TRBD2	TRBV7-8	-	TRBJ2-1	CASSFTSGTYNEQFF	TGTGCCAGCAGCTTTACTAGCGGGACTTACAATGAGCAGTTCTTC
TRBD1	TRBV14	-	TRBJ2-2	CASSQRTGYGTGELFF	TGTGCCAGCAGCCAACGGACAGGGTATGGCACCGGGGAGCTGTTTTTT
TRBD1	TRBV27	-	TRBJ2-7	CASSFNGQGSGEQYF	TGTGCCAGCAGTTTCAATGGACAGGGTTCGGGCGAGCAGTACTTC
-	TRBV28	-	TRBJ2-2	CASGYRRRGRGTGELFF	TGTGCCAGCGGATACAGGAGGAGGGGGCGTGGCACCGGGGAGCTGTTTTTT
-	TRBV27	few	TRBJ1-2	CASSLSGPFGDGYTF	TGTGCCAGCAGTTTATCGGGCCCTTTCGGGGATGGCTACACCTTC
TRBD1	TRBV2	-	TRBJ2-3	CASRGQGTSTDTQYF	TGTGCCAGCAGGGGACAGGGGACTAGCACAGATACGCAGTATTTT
-	TRBV29-1	once	TRBJ2-1	CSVVGQGYNEQFF	TGCAGCGTTGTTGGGCAGGGCTACAATGAGCAGTTCTTC
TRBD2	TRBV7-2	-	TRBJ2-2	CASSYSGGAFDTGELFF	TGTGCCAGCAGCTATAGCGGGGGGGCCTTCGACACCGGGGAGCTGTTTTTT
-	TRBV9	-	TRBJ2-6	CASSETNGANVLTF	TGTGCCAGCAGTGAAACTAATGGGGCCAACGTCCTGACTTTC
TRBD2	TRBV4-2	-	TRBJ2-2	CASSPGLAGGLGELFF	TGTGCCAGCAGCCCGGGACTAGCGGGGGGTTTAGGGGAGCTGTTTTTT
-	TRBV4-2	few	TRBJ2-7	CASSQGPGSGYEQYF	TGTGCCAGCAGCCAAGGGCCCGGGAGCGGGTACGAGCAGTACTTC